A selection of T cell receptor beta chains follows, all from one sample in a study of identical twins' blood T cells. One entry per CDR3 protein results from TCRdb running MiXCR on the 5' RACE reads. Among hundreds of thousands of distinct CDR3 sequences listed, about 28% were seen once. The source material was PBMCs. The receptors originated from a woman aged 18-55 years in good health. Each CDR3 is given with its conserved first and last residue. A D gene is named only where the DNA matches it firmly. Clone size appears in some rows only: once, few, many, or a class for an expanded clone.

TRBJ2-7 | NA | TRBV29-1 | few | TGCAGCGTTGCCCGGACCTACGAGCAGTACTTC | CSVARTYEQYF
TRBJ2-3 | TRBD2 | TRBV4-3 | few | TGCGCCAGCAGCCAGGCAGGGACTAGCGGGTTCGATACGCAGTATTTT | CASSQAGTSGFDTQYF
TRBJ1-2 | NA | TRBV19 | few | TGTGCCAGTAGCCGAACAGGGCCCGCCGGCTCGATCTATGGCTACACCTTC | CASSRTGPAGSIYGYTF
TRBJ2-2 | NA | TRBV19 | NA | TGTGCCAGTAGTATAGATAGGTGGGGGAACACCGGGGAGCTGTTTTTT | CASSIDRWGNTGELFF
TRBJ1-2 | NA | TRBV5-8 | NA | TGTGCCAGCAGCTTAATAAGGGGGAGTCTTGGCTACACCTTC | CASSLIRGSLGYTF
TRBJ2-7 | TRBD2 | TRBV15 | once | TGTGCCGCCAGCAGAGGGGCTAGCGGGATCAATTCTATACCTTACGAGCAGTACTTC | CAASRGASGINSIPYEQYF
TRBJ2-7 | TRBD2 | TRBV27 | many | TGTGCCAGCAGTTTGACAGCGGGGGAGAATTACGAGCAGTACTTC | CASSLTAGENYEQYF
TRBJ2-1 | TRBD1 | TRBV27 | few | TGTGCCAGCAGTTTATTGGGGACAGGACTAAATGAGCAGTTCTTC | CASSLLGTGLNEQFF
TRBJ2-1 | NA | TRBV2 | NA | TGTGCCAGCAGCACACAGAAGAGCTCCTACAATGAGCAGTTCTTC | CASSTQKSSYNEQFF
TRBJ2-7 | TRBD1 | TRBV7-8 | NA | TGTGCCAGCAGCTTACCGACAGGGGGCAGCGGCGAGCAGTACTTC | CASSLPTGGSGEQYF
TRBJ2-5 | NA | TRBV14 | NA | TGTGCCAGCTCGACCGCAGGGACCCAGTACTTC | CASSTAGTQYF
TRBJ1-3 | NA | TRBV20-1 | NA | TGCAGTGCTAGACTGGGTTCGTATGGAAACACCATATATTTT | CSARLGSYGNTIYF
TRBJ2-1 | TRBD2 | TRBV7-8 | few | TGTGCCAGCAGCTATGAAGCGGGAACGAACAATGAGCAGTTCTTC | CASSYEAGTNNEQFF
TRBJ1-2 | NA | TRBV4-2 | few | TGTGCCAGCAGCCAAGATATTGGGGGCGTGAATGGCTACACCTTC | CASSQDIGGVNGYTF
TRBJ1-2 | TRBD1 | TRBV30 | few | TGTGCCTGGAGTGCAGAGACGGGACAGGGCTACACCTTC | CAWSAETGQGYTF
TRBJ1-3 | NA | TRBV5-1 | NA | TGCGCCAGCAGCTTGGGGTCCGGGATGACTGGAAACACCACATATTTT | CASSLGSGMTGNTTYF
TRBJ2-7 | NA | TRBV20-1 | few | TGCAGTGCTAGAGGGCAGAGCTCCTACGAGCAGTACTTC | CSARGQSSYEQYF
TRBJ1-3 | NA | TRBV3-1 | NA | TGTGCCAGCAGCCAAGTTGACTCTGGAAACACCATATATTTT | CASSQVDSGNTIYF
TRBJ2-2 | NA | TRBV20-1 | NA | TGCAGTGCTAGATCCGGGACACTCACCGGGGAGCTGTTTTTT | CSARSGTLTGELFF
TRBJ2-3 | NA | TRBV4-2 | few | TGTGCCAGCAGCCAAAAGGGCTCGAGCACAGATACGCAGTATTTT | CASSQKGSSTDTQYF
TRBJ2-3 | TRBD2 | TRBV10-3 | few | TGTGCCATCAGTGTCAGGGTAGCGGGAGTTGGGGCAGATACGCAGTATTTT | CAISVRVAGVGADTQYF
TRBJ1-4 | NA | TRBV28 | NA | TGTGCCAGCAGTTTAAATGCAGCAAATGAAAAACTGTTTTTT | CASSLNAANEKLFF
TRBJ2-3 | NA | TRBV5-1 | NA | TGCGCCAGCAGCCTCACAGGGAGGAAAGGCGCAGATACGCAGTATTTT | CASSLTGRKGADTQYF
TRBJ2-2 | NA | TRBV10-3 | few | TGTGCCATCTCACCCGGCAGGGGCAACACCGGGGAGCTGTTTTTT | CAISPGRGNTGELFF
TRBJ2-7 | TRBD1 | TRBV19 | NA | TGTGCCAGTAGTGCCTCAGGGGGTTCCAGGTACTTC | CASSASGGSRYF
TRBJ2-5 | NA | TRBV29-1 | NA | TGCAGCGTTGGTGGGGCCGGCGAGACCCAGTACTTC | CSVGGAGETQYF
TRBJ2-3 | TRBD2 | TRBV5-6 | few | TGTGCCAGCAGCCCCGCCCTACTAGCGGGATCCCCCACAGATACGCAGTATTTT | CASSPALLAGSPTDTQYF
TRBJ2-3 | NA | TRBV27 | few | TGTGCCAGCAGTTTAGTTCCCCGAGAGAAGCAGTATTTT | CASSLVPREKQYF
TRBJ1-4 | NA | TRBV20-1 | few | TGCAGTGCTAGAAGTCTATTCAGTGTAGAGGGGGAAAAACTGTTTTTT | CSARSLFSVEGEKLFF
TRBJ1-2 | NA | TRBV19 | few | TGTGCCAGTAGTATCGAAGGAATGGCCAGGCCCGGCTACACCTTC | CASSIEGMARPGYTF
TRBJ2-4 | NA | TRBV29-1 | many | TGCAGCGTTGCTGAAAACATTCAGTACTTC | CSVAENIQYF
TRBJ1-4 | NA | TRBV29-1 | few | TGCAGCGTTGAACCGGACGGACAAGCAACTAATGAAAAACTGTTTTTT | CSVEPDGQATNEKLFF
TRBJ2-1 | NA | TRBV7-2 | NA | TGTGCCAGCAGCTATAGCGCTGCGGGCGGGTACAATGAGCAGTTCTTC | CASSYSAAGGYNEQFF
TRBJ2-3 | NA | TRBV20-1 | few | TGCAGTGCTGCCGACCCTAGGTCCACAGATACGCAGTATTTT | CSAADPRSTDTQYF
TRBJ1-1 | NA | TRBV7-2 | NA | TGTGCCACCTGTAGGGGTTTTCACACTGAAGCTTTCTTT | CATCRGFHTEAFF
TRBJ1-1 | TRBD1 | TRBV11-3 | NA | TGTGCCAGCAGCTTATTAAAGGGGGCCGGGAACACTGAAGCTTTCTTT | CASSLLKGAGNTEAFF
TRBJ2-1 | NA | TRBV3-1 | NA | TGTGCCAGCAGCCAATTCGGGGCCTACAATGAGCAGTTCTTC | CASSQFGAYNEQFF
TRBJ1-4 | NA | TRBV20-1 | NA | TGCAGCGGACGGGGCCAATCTAATGAAAAACTGTTTTTT | CSGRGQSNEKLFF
TRBJ2-1 | NA | TRBV20-1 | few | TGCAGTGCTACTAGCGTACCCCGGGGCGAGCAGTTCTTC | CSATSVPRGEQFF
TRBJ2-5 | NA | TRBV20-1 | few | TGCAGTGCTAGTCGGGGGGCGTCCGGACAAGAGACCCAGTACTTC | CSASRGASGQETQYF
TRBJ2-1 | TRBD1 | TRBV6-2/TRBV6-3 | NA | TGTGCCAGCAGTCCCCTTGGCAGGGGGAGCTCCTACAATGAGCAGTTCTTC | CASSPLGRGSSYNEQFF
TRBJ1-5 | NA | TRBV5-8 | few | TGTGCCAGCAGCTTAGGGGTCCTTACGGGCAATCAGCCCCAGCATTTT | CASSLGVLTGNQPQHF
TRBJ2-3 | NA | TRBV5-1 | many | TGCGCCAGCAGCTTGGGAAGCGGACGCACAGATACGCAGTATTTT | CASSLGSGRTDTQYF
TRBJ1-1 | NA | TRBV6-6 | many | TGTGCCAGCAAAACCATGGTCACTGAAGCTTTCTTT | CASKTMVTEAFF
TRBJ1-2 | NA | TRBV18 | NA | TGTGCCAGCTCACCAAAATCGGTTTGGGATCTCGACTATGGCTACACCTTC | CASSPKSVWDLDYGYTF
TRBJ2-1 | TRBD2 | TRBV9 | NA | TGTGTCAGCAGCGTAGTAGCAGCGGGGAACTCCTACAATGAGCAGTTCTTC | CVSSVVAAGNSYNEQFF
TRBJ1-1 | NA | TRBV4-2 | few | TGTGCCAGCAGCCAAGCTTTGGCAGATGAAGCTTTCTTT | CASSQALADEAFF
TRBJ2-2 | NA | TRBV28 | NA | TGTGCCAGCAAGGGACTGACGAACACCGGGGAGCTGTTTTTT | CASKGLTNTGELFF
TRBJ2-1 | NA | TRBV6-5 | few | TGTGCCAGCAGAAGGCTGCTAGCGAGCTCCTACAATGAGCAGTTCTTC | CASRRLLASSYNEQFF
TRBJ1-1 | NA | TRBV11-2 | few | TGTGCCAGCAGCTCTTACACCCGAGAAGCTTTCTTT | CASSSYTREAFF
TRBJ2-1 | TRBD2 | TRBV29-1 | many | TGCAGCGTTGAAGGGACTAGCGGGGGGGCCGCAAATGAGCAGTTCTTC | CSVEGTSGGAANEQFF
TRBJ2-7 | NA | TRBV11-2 | few | TGTGCCAGCAGCTCGCCGGGGCTCTACGAGCAGTACTTC | CASSSPGLYEQYF
TRBJ1-2 | NA | TRBV2 | NA | TGTGCCAGCAGTGAAAGCATAGGACGGGACTATGGCTACACCTTC | CASSESIGRDYGYTF
TRBJ2-1 | NA | TRBV3-1 | few | TGTGCCAGCAGCCAAGAAGGAGGGGTGGGCTACAATGAGCAGTTCTTC | CASSQEGGVGYNEQFF
TRBJ2-2 | NA | TRBV7-6 | few | TGTGCCAGCACCCCTCGAGGGGTGGAGAACACCGGGGAGCTGTTTTTT | CASTPRGVENTGELFF
TRBJ1-6 | NA | TRBV3-1 | NA | TGTGCCAGCAGCCAAGACCCAAGTTCACCCCTCCACTTT | CASSQDPSSPLHF
TRBJ2-2 | NA | TRBV7-9 | few | TGTGCCAGCAGCTCACCGGGACTCTCCACCGGGGAGCTGTTTTTT | CASSSPGLSTGELFF
TRBJ1-4 | NA | TRBV2 | few | TGTGCCAGCAGTGAAAGGGGAGGATATAATGAAAAACTGTTTTTT | CASSERGGYNEKLFF
TRBJ1-6 | NA | TRBV7-2 | NA | TGTGCCAGCAGCTGGACGACATCACCCCTCCACTTT | CASSWTTSPLHF
TRBJ1-6 | NA | TRBV25-1 | few | TGTGCCAGCAGTGATGTCGCACATGATAATTCACCCCTCCACTTT | CASSDVAHDNSPLHF